The 21 T cell receptor beta chains below come from one sample, sequenced in a study of blood T cell repertoires in COVID-19 (dated by TCRdb to 2018 to 2021). Library method: the immunoSEQ multiplex PCR assay. As stored in TCRdb, this immuneACCESS dataset retains in-frame rearrangements with V and J assigned. A fraction of the clones does not appear; measured against another copy, unresolved V genes explain less than half of the discrepancy, and the remainder lacks a known reason. Across this sample there are 150,000 to 200,000 clones, with approximately 90% seen only once. The ten top clones hold around 0.77% of the sample. The sample consisted of PBMCs or T cells enriched from blood (not recorded which). The receptors stem from a woman younger than 35 who had recovered from COVID-19.

This CDR3 reads CASSPKAGGLQETQYF. The CDR3 nucleotides are TGTGCCAGCTCACCAAAAGCGGGAGGGCTACAAGAGACCCAGTACTTC. This chain joins TRBV18 and TRBJ2-5; 10 bases map to TRBD2. Germline CDR1 KGHSH, CDR2 LQKENI. There are 16 residues in the CDR3. V dropped 2 bases and J dropped 2; count of bases not matched to a gene: 5.

V and J are TRBV2 and TRBJ1-6, with TRBD1 as a possible D gene (5 bases). CDR3 length equals 17 residues. With 1 base removed from V and 7 bases from J, the gap between germline ends came to 17 bases. Germline CDR1 is SNHLY and CDR2 is FYNNEI. CDR3 in DNA: TGTGCCAGCAGTGAAGTATCAATAGGGCACAGGAATTCACCCCTCCACTTT. The encoded protein is CASSEVSIGHRNSPLHF. Full variable domain (outside the CDR3, taken from reference TRBV2 and TRBJ1-6): EPEVTQTPSHQVTQMGQEVILRCVPISNHLYFYWYRQILGQKVEFLVSFYNNEISEKSEIFDDQFSVERPDGSNFTLKIRSTKLEDSAMYFCASSEVSIGHRNSPLHFGNGTRLTVT.

Points on this clone: At one end, the junction sequence differs from germline, possibly due to a read error. The chain employs TRBV7-7 and TRBJ2-1, with 10 nucleotides matching TRBD2. CDR1 is SSHAT and CDR2 is FNYEAQ in the germline V gene (reference sequence). The CDR3 spans 17 residues. CDR3 region: CASSPRTSGGRNNEQFF. The CDR3 DNA reads as TGTGCTAGCAGCCCGAGGACTAGCGGAGGGAGGAACAATGAGCAGTTCTTC. The complete variable domain, with remaining parts taken from reference TRBV7-7 and TRBJ2-1, reads GAGVSQSPRYKVTKRGQDVTLRCDPISSHATLYWYQQALGQGPEFLTYFNYEAQPDKSGLPSDRFSAERPEGSISTLTIQRTEQRDSAMYRCASSPRTSGGRNNEQFFGPGTRLTVL.

The chain combines TRBV6-2 or TRBV6-3 with TRBJ1-4; unclear D gene. V was trimmed by 1 base and J by 6 bases, leaving 6 bases between them. Germline CDR1 reads MNHEY; CDR2 reads SVGEGT. This CDR3 is 13 amino acids long. The chain's CDR3 is CASSYFRYEKLFF. The CDR3 nucleotides are TGTGCCAGCAGTTACTTCCGGTATGAAAAACTGTTTTTT.

The CDR3, as DNA: TGCGCCACCCGGGGGGCCAACGTCCTGACTTTC. It encodes CATRGANVLTF. This rearrangement joins TRBV10-2 to TRBJ2-6, with D unclear. Between the trimmed V and J ends, which lost 10 bases and 4 bases, there was a span of 5 bases. The length of the CDR3 is 11 residues. Germline-derived CDR1 and CDR2 are WSHSY and SAAADI.

CDR3 region: CSVDHRGLSTDTQYF. The CDR3 DNA reads TGCAGCGTTGACCACAGGGGGCTAAGCACAGATACGCAGTATTTT. The chain combines TRBV29-1 with TRBJ2-3, with 9 bases fitting TRBD1. This CDR3 is 15 amino acids long. Germline values: CDR1 SQVTM, CDR2 ANQGSEA. V trimming: 3 bases; J trimming: 0 bases; junction bases outside the gene matches: 4.

This clone was recorded once. CDR3 sequence: CSVETDRLPASSYNEQFF. CDR3 in DNA: TGCAGCGTTGAAACGGACAGGTTGCCGGCAAGCTCCTACAATGAGCAGTTCTTC. The gene calls are TRBV29-1 and TRBJ2-1; 7 nucleotides match TRBD1. CDR3 size: 18 residues. The germline V gene has CDR1 SQVTM and CDR2 ANQGSEA. With 2 bases clipped from V and 0 bases from J, the junction kept 13 bases outside the gene matches.

Judged by abundance, this clone is medium-sized. The rearrangement joins TRBV6-5 to TRBJ1-5; 9 bases are a match to TRBD1. The V gene's germline CDR1 is MNHEY and CDR2 SVGAGI. The CDR3 has 15 residues. The J segment lost 7 bases and the V segment lost 6 bases, leaving 10 bases of the junction unmatched. CDR3 amino acids: CASRLTGGSGQPQHF. DNA for the CDR3: TGTGCCAGCAGACTTACAGGGGGCTCGGGACAGCCCCAGCATTTT.

The CDR3 region has the DNA TGTGCCAGCAGCTCTCGTCAGGGGCCGGACCCCTACAATGAGCAGTTCTTC. Amino acid sequence: CASSSRQGPDPYNEQFF. This chain links TRBV9 with TRBJ2-1; D is possibly TRBD1 (6 bases). Per germline, CDR1 SGDLS and CDR2 YYNGEE. CDR3 length: 17 residues. The V gene lost 4 bases and the J gene lost 2 bases, with 19 bases spanning the gap. Filled out from reference TRBV9 and TRBJ2-1, the complete variable domain reads DSGVTQTPKHLITATGQRVTLRCSPRSGDLSVYWYQQSLDQGLQFLIQYYNGEERAKGNILERFSAQQFPDLHSELNLSSLELGDSALYFCASSSRQGPDPYNEQFFGPGTRLTVL.

The V call is TRBV2, the J call TRBJ1-2, with TRBD1 as a possible D gene (5 bases). Germline V gene sequence: CDR1 SNHLY, CDR2 FYNNEI. This CDR3 region has 14 residues. The V end lost 4 bases, the J end lost 6 bases, and 15 bases lay between the germline ends. The CDR3 protein is CASSGWVKTDGYTF. In DNA, the CDR3 is TGTGCCAGCAGTGGGTGGGTCAAGACAGATGGCTACACCTTC.

The sample holds one count of this clone. The chain recombines TRBV9 with TRBJ2-1; 9 bases fit TRBD2. Losses at the gene ends were 4 bases for V and 1 base for J; bases not matched to a gene: 21. Germline CDR1 SGDLS, CDR2 YYNGEE. The CDR3 has 21 amino acids. CDR3 in amino acids: CASSLPMWGLAGTSSYNEQFF. Written as DNA, the CDR3 is TGTGCCAGCAGCTTACCAATGTGGGGGCTAGCGGGAACGAGTTCCTACAATGAGCAGTTCTTC.

This chain joins TRBV27 and TRBJ2-7; D gene ambiguous. This CDR3 has 14 residues. The ends were cut back, 0 bases at V and 4 bases at J, with 10 bases in the middle. Germline CDR1 reads MNHEY; CDR2 reads SMNVEV (reference sequence). CDR3 sequence reads: CASSLSPGWYEQYF. In DNA, the CDR3 is TGTGCCAGCAGTTTATCCCCGGGTTGGTACGAGCAGTACTTC.

The chain carries TRBV28 and TRBJ2-7, with D possibly being TRBD2 (5 bases). The germline gives CDR1 MDHEN, CDR2 SYDVKM. The CDR3 consists of 11 residues. With 7 bases removed from V and 3 bases from J, the gap between germline ends came to 7 bases. CDR3 amino acids: CASTSSYEQYF. In nucleotides, the CDR3 is TGTGCCAGCACTAGCAGCTACGAGCAGTACTTC.

V usage is TRBV7-9 and J usage is TRBJ2-3, with TRBD2 identical over 14 bases. CDR1 and CDR2 from the germline V gene are SEHNR and FQNEAQ (reference sequence). The CDR3 sequence is 15 residues long. V dropped 5 bases and J dropped 14; count of bases not matched to a gene: 12. CDR3 sequence (DNA): TGTGCCAGCAGCACACCCGGGACTAGCGGGAGTATTGGGTATTTT. It is translated as CASSTPGTSGSIGYF.

V gene TRBV10-1 combines with J gene TRBJ1-5; unclear D gene. CDR1 is WNHNN, CDR2 SYGVQD, per germline (reference sequence). The CDR3 consists of 17 residues. The ends were cut back, 0 bases at V and 2 bases at J, with 14 bases in the middle. The CDR3 reads CASSESDTNLGNQPQHF. The DNA of the CDR3 is TGCGCCAGCAGTGAGTCAGATACTAATTTAGGCAATCAGCCCCAGCATTTT.

The chain joins TRBV5-1 to TRBJ2-1; 11 nucleotides match TRBD2. The CDR3 consists of 16 residues. Losses at the gene ends were 4 bases for V and 3 bases for J; bases not matched to a gene: 6. CDR1 is SGHRS, CDR2 YFSETQ, per germline. The CDR3 loop is CASSPGGTSGYNEQFF. In nucleotides, the CDR3 is TGCGCCAGCAGCCCGGGAGGGACTAGCGGCTACAATGAGCAGTTCTTC.

CDR3 DNA sequence: TGTGCCATCAGTGAGTCTCACAGGCCACCCGGGGAGCTGTTTTTT. Its translation: CAISESHRPPGELFF. The chain has TRBV10-3 and TRBJ2-2, with a weak D call TRBD1 (5 bases). Germline CDR1 is ENHRY and CDR2 is SYGVKD. Trimming took 0 bases from V and 6 from J, leaving 11 bases between them. This CDR3 has 15 amino acids.

The chain employs TRBV28 and TRBJ1-3; D is perhaps TRBD1 (5 bases). CDR1 is MDHEN and CDR2 is SYDVKM in the germline V gene. The CDR3 covers 13 residues. With 2 bases removed from V and 6 bases from J, the gap between germline ends came to 8 bases. The CDR3 here is CASSLQGPNTIYF. DNA for the CDR3: TGTGCCAGCAGTTTACAGGGCCCAAACACCATATATTTT.

This CDR3 reads CASYPEGAKNIQYF. In DNA, the CDR3 is TGCGCCAGCTACCCGGAGGGCGCCAAAAACATTCAGTACTTC. The rearrangement joins TRBV23-1 to TRBJ2-4; D possibly corresponds to TRBD2 (6 bases). TRBV23-1 is labeled an ORF, and its function is uncertain. V lost 8 bases to trimming and J lost 1 base, with 12 bases between them. This CDR3 comprises 14 residues.

The gene calls are TRBV5-4 and TRBJ2-5; possible D gene TRBD2, 5 bases. V dropped 2 bases and J dropped 7 bases, with 12 bases sitting between them. This CDR3 is built from 13 residues. Looked up from germline, CDR1 is SGHNT and CDR2 is YYREEE (reference sequence). DNA of the CDR3: TGTGCCAGCAGCTTTGGTACAAGCGGGACCCAGTACTTC. Protein sequence: CASSFGTSGTQYF.

This clone was detected once. V is TRBV27 and J is TRBJ1-1; 8 bases are shared with TRBD1. V was pared by 6 bases and J by 3 bases, with 9 bases of the junction left unmatched. The CDR3 totals 15 residues. Germline values: CDR1 MNHEY, CDR2 SMNVEV (reference sequence). The CDR3 spells CASSAYRGGHTEAFF. DNA of the CDR3: TGTGCCAGCAGCGCCTACAGGGGGGGGCACACTGAAGCTTTCTTT.